The 14 T cell receptor beta chains reported below all come from one sample, sequenced in a study of OX40 agonist ivuxolimab in advanced cancers. TCRdb's table, derived via immunoSEQ multiplex PCR, lists solely in-frame clones and lacks some. The data show approximately 23,000 clones, over 80% seen once. The sequenced sample was CD4+ or CD8+ T cells sorted from blood, obtained in a trial of the OX40 agonist ivuxolimab. Every receptor here comes from an adult with an advanced solid tumor such as melanoma, head and neck, liver or kidney cancer.

This clone occurred once. CDR3 sequence reads: CASSVRVNTEAFF. DNA of the CDR3: TGTGCCAGCAGCGTAAGGGTGAACACTGAAGCTTTCTTT. The chain combines TRBV9 with TRBJ1-1; no reliable D call. V was cut by 1 base and J by 0 bases, with 4 bases left in between. CDR1 is SGDLS, CDR2 YYNGEE, per germline. The CDR3 covers 13 residues.

This sequence joins TRBV11-3 and TRBJ2-2; possibly TRBD1 for D (5 bases). Germline V lookup: CDR1 SGHNT, CDR2 YENEEA. The CDR3 loop spans 13 amino acids. Trimming stripped 2 bases from V and 4 bases from J, with 5 bases between. Here the CDR3 DNA reads TGTGCCAGCAGCTTAAGGGGCACCGGGGAGCTGTTTTTT. It translates to CASSLRGTGELFF.

By share of the sample, this clone is medium-sized. The J gene is TRBJ2-4, the V gene TRBV9; no definite D call. V lost 4 bases and J lost 4, with 12 bases in between. The CDR3 has 14 amino acids. Per germline, CDR1 SGDLS and CDR2 YYNGEE. The CDR3 loop reads CASSPSGKKNIQYF. The CDR3 DNA reads TGTGCCAGCAGCCCGAGTGGCAAGAAAAACATTCAGTACTTC.

The chain carries TRBV15 and TRBJ2-5; D unclear. Germline V CDR1 and CDR2: LNHNV, YYDKDF (reference sequence). The CDR3 consists of 14 residues. The V end was cut by 3 bases, the J end by 4 bases, with 12 bases between. CDR3: CATSRDRVGETQYF. The CDR3 bases are TGTGCCACCAGCAGGGACCGGGTCGGAGAGACCCAGTACTTC.

This chain uses TRBV27 with TRBJ2-7; D unresolved. CDR1 and CDR2 (germline): MNHEY, SMNVEV (reference sequence). The CDR3 is made up of 15 amino acids. Trimming cost V 10 bases and J 2 bases, with 21 bases left between them. Written as DNA, the CDR3 is TGTGCCATTGGCTTTGGGTCGGGCGGTACCTACGAGCAGTACTTC. Amino acid sequence: CAIGFGSGGTYEQYF.

The rearrangement links TRBV5-8 to TRBJ2-3, with D possibly being TRBD2 (5 bases). Trimming removed 4 bases at V and 0 bases at J, with 15 bases between. The germline gives CDR1 SGHTS, CDR2 YDEGEE. This CDR3 spans 16 amino acids. The CDR3 loop reads CASSLQLEGSTDTQYF. CDR3 nucleotides: TGTGCCAGCAGCCTTCAACTAGAAGGGAGCACAGATACGCAGTATTTT.

The chain is built from TRBV10-2 and TRBJ2-7; 7 nucleotides line up with TRBD1. With V trimmed by 3 bases and J by 0 bases, 5 bases remained unmatched. CDR1 and CDR2 (germline): WSHSY, SAAADI. The CDR3 consists of 15 residues. This CDR3 is CASSDQGVSSYEQYF. The CDR3 DNA sequence: TGCGCCAGCAGTGACCAGGGGGTTAGCTCCTACGAGCAGTACTTC.

The chain carries TRBV19 and TRBJ2-7; D unresolved. Germline values: CDR1 LNHDA, CDR2 SQIVND (reference sequence). This CDR3 is 13 amino acids long. Trimming pared 3 bases from V and 4 bases from J, leaving 10 bases between. The CDR3 is CASSMSALYEQYF. CDR3 nucleotide sequence: TGTGCCAGTAGTATGTCAGCACTGTACGAGCAGTACTTC.

This chain uses TRBV5-6 with TRBJ2-7; D ambiguous. The CDR3 sequence is 15 residues long. The V gene's germline CDR1 is SGHDT and CDR2 YYEEEE. The V end lost 0 bases, the J end lost 0 bases, and 10 bases lay between the germline ends. The CDR3 region is CASSLGARSSYEQYF. CDR3 sequence (DNA): TGTGCCAGCAGCTTGGGGGCCAGGTCCTCCTACGAGCAGTACTTC.

V gene TRBV15 combines with J gene TRBJ2-5; 7 nucleotides align to TRBD2. V lost 5 bases, J lost 1 base, and 7 bases stayed unmatched. This CDR3 comprises 15 residues. CDR1 and CDR2 from the germline V gene are LNHNV and YYDKDF (reference sequence). The CDR3 spells CATSEGLAAQETQYF. In DNA form, the CDR3 reads TGTGCCACCAGCGAGGGCCTAGCGGCCCAAGAGACCCAGTACTTC.

This chain links TRBV14 with TRBJ2-1; 7 nucleotides match TRBD2. This CDR3 has 16 residues. Germline V gene lookup returns CDR1 SGHDN and CDR2 FVKESK. V lost 0 bases, J lost 9 bases, and 11 bases stayed unmatched. The chain's CDR3 is CASSQDGWEGLGEQFF. CDR3 nucleotides: TGTGCCAGCAGCCAAGATGGGTGGGAGGGCCTGGGTGAGCAGTTCTTC.

V is TRBV28 and J is TRBJ2-5; possible D gene TRBD2, 6 bases. The germline V gene has CDR1 MDHEN and CDR2 SYDVKM. V lost 4 bases and J 5 bases, leaving 17 bases between the germline ends. This CDR3 comprises 15 residues. The CDR3 region is CASSSGVTFAETQYF. The DNA of the CDR3 is TGTGCCAGCAGTTCGGGGGTTACGTTTGCGGAGACCCAGTACTTC.

The chain uses TRBV19 and TRBJ2-2; 8 bases map to TRBD1. The CDR3 covers 13 residues. Germline CDR1 is LNHDA and CDR2 is SQIVND (reference sequence). The trim removed 3 bases at V and 8 bases at J, leaving 2 bases unmatched. CDR3 in DNA: TGTGCCAGTAGTATCGGGACAGGTGGGGAGCTGTTTTTT. Translating it yields CASSIGTGGELFF.

This clone was observed a single time. The chain recombines TRBV4-1 with TRBJ2-7; 7 positions agree with TRBD1. The CDR3 sequence is 16 residues long. Looked up from germline, CDR1 is MGHRA and CDR2 is YSYEKL. With 7 bases clipped from V and 2 bases from J, the junction kept 14 bases outside the gene matches. CDR3 in DNA: TGCGCCAGCACCCCTAGTCCGGGACAGTACCCCTACGAGCAGTACTTC. This sequence encodes CASTPSPGQYPYEQYF.